This TCR beta chain was profiled in a study of monozygotic twins with inflammatory bowel disease. Study-wide findings and caveats: The analysis did not separate different T cell subtypes. Versus healthy twins, IBD patients showed fewer clonotypes shared with others, especially with disease activity.

A 2.5 ml blood sample was drawn per donor. In preparing each TCR library, 3,500 to 4,500 ng of total RNA was used. One entry per CDR3 protein, without DNA, is what TCRdb gives after re-calling the 5' RACE reads. In all, the sample yields tens of thousands of distinct CDR3 sequences. CDR1 SGHAT and CDR2 FQNNGV come from the germline V gene. The CDR3 has 17 residues. Comments on this clonotype: What it binds is unknown.

The sequence was obtained from a human donor with ulcerative colitis or Crohn's disease, or a healthy co-twin of an affected twin (not recorded which). The sample comprised blood. The chain employs TRBV11-2 and TRBJ1-2; TCRdb reports TRBD1, a call that lacks DNA to check it against. This CDR3 reads CASSPITYPRQGHGYTF.